These 23 T cell receptor beta chains were all obtained from the same sample, sequenced in a study of CD8 T cells in ankylosing spondylitis. TCRdb re-called the 5' RACE reads with MiXCR, one entry per CDR3 protein. The sample yields under 85,000 distinct CDR3 sequences, less than 6% seen once. Sequencing was done on a sample of blood, either unsorted or a sorted T cell fraction (not recorded which). These receptors all come from a male donor with ankylosing spondylitis or in good health (not recorded which).

This clonotype came up many times. This chain joins TRBV3-1 and TRBJ2-5; D might be TRBD2 (5 bases). The CDR3 runs 15 residues. Germline assignment: CDR1 LGHDT and CDR2 YNNKEL (reference sequence). The V end was cut by 4 bases, the J end by 0 bases, with 12 bases between. CDR3 DNA: TGTGCCAGCAGCCGGACTGCGACTTACCAAGAGACCCAGTACTTC. Its protein is CASSRTATYQETQYF.

In this sample, this clonotype is medium-sized. The chain is built from TRBV2 and TRBJ2-3; D remains ambiguous. CDR1 and CDR2 (germline): SNHLY, FYNNEI. The CDR3 runs to 11 residues. Trimming removed 7 bases at V and 4 bases at J, with 6 bases between. CDR3 coding DNA: TGTGCCAGCAAAGGGTCAGATACGCAGTATTTT. Translation: CASKGSDTQYF.

This clonotype was detected only a few times. The rearrangement links TRBV19 to TRBJ2-2; 7 positions agree with TRBD1. This CDR3 is built from 14 residues. From germline, CDR1 is LNHDA and CDR2 SQIVND (reference sequence). V lost 7 bases to trimming and J lost 3 bases; unmatched junction nucleotides: 5. The CDR3 DNA is TGTGCCAGTATAAGGGGGCGCGACACCGGGGAGCTGTTTTTT. Protein: CASIRGRDTGELFF.

This clonotype occurred a few times. CDR3 in DNA: TGTGCCAGCAGCGCCCAGCGCGGGCTTTATAGCAATCAGCCCCAGCATTTT. The encoded protein is CASSAQRGLYSNQPQHF. The J gene is TRBJ1-5, the V gene TRBV7-2; D gene uncertain. This CDR3 region has 17 residues. Deletions cut 5 bases from V and 0 bases from J, with 17 bases between. Germline CDR1 and CDR2: SGHTA and FQGNSA.

Many counts were recorded for this clonotype. The V gene is TRBV5-1, the J gene TRBJ2-5, with no clear D. The germline V and J ends were trimmed by 0 bases and 1 base, with 10 bases remaining between them. Per the germline V gene, CDR1 is SGHRS and CDR2 is YFSETQ. This CDR3 region has 15 residues. CDR3 sequence (DNA): TGCGCCAGCAGCTTGGTCCCTGGGGTCCAAGAGACCCAGTACTTC. Translation gives CASSLVPGVQETQYF.

There are many counts of this clonotype. The rearrangement links TRBV27 to TRBJ2-7; tentative D call: TRBD1 (5 bases). Germline V gives CDR1 MNHEY, CDR2 SMNVEV (reference sequence). The CDR3 is 15 residues long. Trimming cost V 0 bases and J 6 bases, with 15 bases left between them. The CDR3, as DNA: TGTGCCAGCAGTTTATCCCGGCAGGGATTATCCGAGCAGTACTTC. This sequence encodes CASSLSRQGLSEQYF.

The table lists this clonotype with many counts. The rearrangement joins TRBV5-1 to TRBJ2-1, with a possible D match to TRBD1 (6 bases). The length of the CDR3 is 14 residues. V shed 4 bases and J shed 5 bases, with 13 bases lying between them. Germline loops: CDR1 SGHRS, CDR2 YFSETQ. CDR3 region: CASSLQGGDNEQFF. The CDR3 nucleotides read TGCGCCAGCAGCCTACAGGGTGGGGACAATGAGCAGTTCTTC.

This clonotype was counted many times. V usage is TRBV20-1 and J usage is TRBJ2-3; TRBD2 agrees at 11 bases. The CDR3 is 14 amino acids. The ends lost 6 bases at V and 10 bases at J; junction bases unmatched: 12. Germline V lookup: CDR1 DFQATT, CDR2 SNEGSKA (reference sequence). The CDR3 DNA follows: TGCAGTGCCTCTCCCGTAGCGGGGGGGACGGCGCAGTATTTT. It yields the protein CSASPVAGGTAQYF.

This clonotype has at least ten counts. The rearrangement uses TRBV7-2 and TRBJ2-3, with D perhaps matching TRBD1 (5 bases). Germline assignment: CDR1 SGHTA and CDR2 FQGNSA. The CDR3 consists of 12 residues. Deletions cut 5 bases from V and 6 bases from J, with 9 bases between. In DNA, the CDR3 is TGTGCCAGCAGCCCAGGGTATGATACGCAGTATTTT. Translating gives CASSPGYDTQYF. Based on the CDR3 plus reference TRBV7-2 and TRBJ2-3, the full variable domain is GAGVSQSPSNKVTEKGKDVELRCDPISGHTALYWYRQSLGQGLEFLIYFQGNSAPDKSGLPSDRFSAERTGGSVSTLTIQRTQQEDSAVYLCASSPGYDTQYFGPGTRLTVL.

This clonotype was seen many times. The CDR3 sequence: CASSGAASTDTQYF. The CDR3 region has the DNA TGTGCCAGCTCTGGGGCGGCTAGCACAGATACGCAGTATTTT. The chain combines TRBV18 with TRBJ2-3; D is perhaps TRBD1 (5 bases). V lost 6 bases and J 0 bases, leaving 10 bases between the germline ends. The CDR3 length is 14 residues. Per the germline V gene, CDR1 is KGHSH and CDR2 is LQKENI. Combining the CDR3 with reference TRBV18 and TRBJ2-3 gives the whole variable domain NAGVMQNPRHLVRRRGQEARLRCSPMKGHSHVYWYRQLPEEGLKFMVYLQKENIIDESGMPKERFSAEFPKEGPSILRIQQVVRGDSAAYFCASSGAASTDTQYFGPGTRLTVL.

Ten or more counts support this clonotype. This chain links TRBV7-3 with TRBJ2-1, with TRBD2 as a possible D gene (6 bases). The V end was cut by 4 bases, the J end by 3 bases, with 13 bases between. Germline loops: CDR1 SGHTA, CDR2 FQGTGA. CDR3 length equals 15 residues. Written as DNA, the CDR3 is TGTGCCAGCAGCTCACCCGGGACTGACTACAATGAGCAGTTCTTC. It encodes CASSSPGTDYNEQFF. Based on the CDR3 plus reference TRBV7-3 and TRBJ2-1, the full variable domain is GAGVSQTPSNKVTEKGKYVELRCDPISGHTALYWYRQSLGQGPEFLIYFQGTGAADDSGLPNDRFFAVRPEGSVSTLKIQRTERGDSAVYLCASSSPGTDYNEQFFGPGTRLTVL.

This clonotype appeared many times. The rearrangement uses TRBV5-4 and TRBJ1-4; weak D call: TRBD1 (6 bases). The CDR3 contains 13 residues. The germline gives CDR1 SGHNT, CDR2 YYREEE (reference sequence). Trimming removed 10 bases from V and 7 bases from J, with 17 bases in between. The CDR3 DNA follows: TGTGCCGCCCAGGAAAGGGGGAGTGAAAAACTGTTTTTT. It specifies CAAQERGSEKLFF.

This clonotype was seen at least ten times. The chain is built from TRBV12-3 or TRBV12-4 and TRBJ2-5; TRBD2 matches at 13 bases. This CDR3 comprises 17 residues. V gave up 7 bases and J gave up 5 bases; unmatched junction bases: 13. The CDR3 DNA follows: TGTGCCAGCAAAGCAACTAGCGGGGGGGGTCCTTACGAGACCCAGTACTTC. As protein: CASKATSGGGPYETQYF.

This clonotype was seen repeatedly, ten times or more. This sequence joins TRBV20-1 and TRBJ1-1; D call uncertain. The CDR3 has 13 amino acids. V was cut by 2 bases and J by 4 bases, with 11 bases left in between. CDR1 is DFQATT and CDR2 is SNEGSKA in the germline V gene (reference sequence). This chain's CDR3 is CSARSVVSTEAFF. The CDR3 DNA follows: TGCAGTGCTAGATCCGTGGTAAGCACTGAAGCTTTCTTT.

This clonotype was observed at least ten times. V is TRBV20-1 and J is TRBJ2-1; 8 bases align to TRBD1. The CDR3 covers 14 residues. After removal of 0 bases from V and 7 bases from J, the junction contained 5 bases not matched to a gene. CDR1 is DFQATT, CDR2 SNEGSKA, per germline (reference sequence). The CDR3 spells CSARDGQGTNEQFF. DNA for the CDR3: TGCAGTGCTAGAGACGGACAGGGAACGAATGAGCAGTTCTTC.

In its sample, this clonotype was seen many times. The chain employs TRBV11-1 and TRBJ2-1; no reliable D call. The ends were cut back, 8 bases at V and 4 bases at J, with 15 bases in the middle. The CDR3 spans 14 residues. The germline gives CDR1 SGHAT, CDR2 FQDESV (reference sequence). Here the CDR3 DNA reads TGTGCCAGCGTTGGTCCGGGCCAATACAATGAGCAGTTCTTC. Its protein product is CASVGPGQYNEQFF.

This clonotype was seen repeatedly, ten times or more. The rearrangement joins TRBV28 to TRBJ2-1; weak D call: TRBD2 (5 bases). Germline-derived CDR1 and CDR2 are MDHEN and SYDVKM. The CDR3 covers 12 residues. Deletions cut 6 bases from V and 9 bases from J, with 12 bases between. The CDR3 loop reads CASSSPSGEQFF. The CDR3 bases are TGTGCCAGCAGCTCGCCGAGCGGTGAGCAGTTCTTC. Combining the CDR3 with reference TRBV28 and TRBJ2-1 gives the whole variable domain DVKVTQSSRYLVKRTGEKVFLECVQDMDHENMFWYRQDPGLGLRLIYFSYDVKMKEKGDIPEGYSVSREKKERFSLILESASTNQTSMYLCASSSPSGEQFFGPGTRLTVL.

In this sample, this clonotype turned up many times. The gene calls are TRBV5-1 and TRBJ2-5; 8 positions agree with TRBD2. J was trimmed by 5 bases and V by 7 bases; bases with no gene match: 10. The CDR3 sequence is 14 residues long. CDR1 is SGHRS, CDR2 YFSETQ, per germline. The CDR3 spells CASFERGLGETQYF. CDR3 nucleotides: TGCGCCAGCTTCGAGCGGGGGCTGGGGGAGACCCAGTACTTC.

Ten or more counts support this clonotype. The chain recombines TRBV5-1 with TRBJ1-3; 8 bases line up with TRBD1. J was trimmed by 0 bases and V by 4 bases; bases with no gene match: 6. CDR3 length: 16 residues. Germline V gives CDR1 SGHRS, CDR2 YFSETQ. CDR3 residues: CASSVSGTGSGNTIYF. In nucleotides, the CDR3 is TGCGCCAGCAGCGTTTCCGGGACAGGCTCTGGAAACACCATATATTTT.

The V call is TRBV7-9, the J call TRBJ2-3; 8 positions agree with TRBD2. Germline V lookup: CDR1 SEHNR, CDR2 FQNEAQ (reference sequence). Losses at the gene ends were 2 bases for V and 3 bases for J; bases not matched to a gene: 4. The CDR3 consists of 15 residues. DNA of the CDR3: TGTGCCAGCAGCTTAACGGGGGGGCTGACAGATACGCAGTATTTT. Its translation is CASSLTGGLTDTQYF.

This clonotype has a count of ten or more. The chain uses TRBV24-1 and TRBJ2-1; perhaps TRBD1 as D (5 bases). The CDR3 consists of 17 residues. From germline, CDR1 is KGHDR and CDR2 SFDVKD. Trimming took 3 bases from V and 2 from J, leaving 16 bases between them. The CDR3 DNA is TGTGCCACCAGTGATGCTCGGACACCTCGGGCCTACAATGAGCAGTTCTTC. Translating it yields CATSDARTPRAYNEQFF.

This clonotype was observed many times. The chain links TRBV3-1 to TRBJ2-2; D gene unclear. Germline V gene data show CDR1 as LGHDT and CDR2 as YNNKEL (reference sequence). V lost 1 base and J 11 bases, leaving 5 bases between the germline ends. There are 11 residues in the CDR3. CDR3 amino acids: CASSQGAELFF. In DNA form, the CDR3 reads TGTGCCAGCAGCCAAGGTGCTGAGCTGTTTTTT.

This clonotype was counted ten times or more. The chain combines TRBV30 with TRBJ1-4; D unresolved. V was clipped by 1 base and J by 0 bases, with 6 bases between them. This CDR3 is built from 14 residues. The germline V gene has CDR1 GTSNPN and CDR2 SVGIG (reference sequence). As DNA, the CDR3 is TGTGCCTGGAGTGAATCCGCAACTAATGAAAAACTGTTTTTT. It translates to CAWSESATNEKLFF.